This T cell receptor (beta chain) is drawn from a study of PD-1 blockade in mismatch repair-deficient tumors. The CDR3 extends over 13 amino acids. Germline CDR1 is GTSNPN and CDR2 is SVGIG (reference sequence). The germline V and J ends were trimmed by 3 bases and 4 bases, with 10 bases remaining between them. Clones were sequenced by immunoSEQ multiplex PCR, and TCRdb holds only the in-frame ones, with some missing. In the table there are about 49,000 clones, 77% of which are singletons. The source is an adult with mismatch repair-deficient cancer. Sequenced here: PBMCs, sampled before pembrolizumab treatment. V is TRBV30 and J is TRBJ1-5; D is possibly TRBD1 (5 bases). As DNA, the CDR3 is TGTGCCTGGAGCGACAGCAGAAATCAGCCCCAGCATTTT. This translates into CAWSDSRNQPQHF.